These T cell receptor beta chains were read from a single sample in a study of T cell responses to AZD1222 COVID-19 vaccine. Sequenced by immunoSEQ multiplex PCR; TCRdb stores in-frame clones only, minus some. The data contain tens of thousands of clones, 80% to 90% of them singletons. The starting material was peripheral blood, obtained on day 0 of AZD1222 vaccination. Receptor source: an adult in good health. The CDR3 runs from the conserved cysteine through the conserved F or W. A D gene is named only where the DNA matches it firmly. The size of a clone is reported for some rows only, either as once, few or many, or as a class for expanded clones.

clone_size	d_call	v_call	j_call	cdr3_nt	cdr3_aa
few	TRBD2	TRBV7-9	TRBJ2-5	TGTGCCATCGGGAGGGAGACCCAGTACTTC	CAIGRETQYF
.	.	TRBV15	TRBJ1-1	TGTGCCACCAGCAGCAGGGGCACTGAAGCTTTCTTT	CATSSRGTEAFF
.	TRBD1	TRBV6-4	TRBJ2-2	TGTGCCAGCAGTGTCCAGACAGGGTATAACACCGGGGAGCTGTTTTTT	CASSVQTGYNTGELFF
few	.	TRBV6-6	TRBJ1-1	TGTGCCGCCTGTTGGGGCTCTGAAGCTTTCTTT	CAACWGSEAFF
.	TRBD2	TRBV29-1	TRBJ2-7	TGCAGCGGTGGGGGGGGACCTAACGAGCAGTACTTC	CSGGGGPNEQYF
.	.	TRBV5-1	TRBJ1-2	TGCGCCAGCAGCTTTGGAAGCTATGGCTACACCTTC	CASSFGSYGYTF
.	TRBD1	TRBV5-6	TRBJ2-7	TGTGCCAGCAGCCAGGTCGGGACAGACCACTACGAGCAGTACTTC	CASSQVGTDHYEQYF
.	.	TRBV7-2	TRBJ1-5	TGTGCCAGCAGCTTATCCGCCCCCGGGAATCAGCCCCAGCATTTT	CASSLSAPGNQPQHF
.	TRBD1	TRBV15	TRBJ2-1	TGTGCCACCAGCAGAGGACAGGGGGAAAATGAGCAGTTCTTC	CATSRGQGENEQFF
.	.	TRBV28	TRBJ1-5	TGTGCCAGCAGTATCCAGCGGAATAGCAATCAGCCCCAGCATTTT	CASSIQRNSNQPQHF
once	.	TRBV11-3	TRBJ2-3	TGTGCCAGCAGCTTAGGCAGAAACACAGATACGCAGTATTTT	CASSLGRNTDTQYF
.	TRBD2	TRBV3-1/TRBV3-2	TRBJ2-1	TGTGCCAGCAGCCAAAGGACTAGCGGCTACAATGAGCAGTTCTTC	CASSQRTSGYNEQFF
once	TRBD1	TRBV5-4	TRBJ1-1	TGTGCCAGCAGCGAATGGACAGGGGGAGGACGGACTGAAGCTTTCTTT	CASSEWTGGGRTEAFF
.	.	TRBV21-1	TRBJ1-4	TGTGCCAGCAGCAAAAGGTACAGGGGGTATGAAAAACTGTTTTTT	CASSKRYRGYEKLFF
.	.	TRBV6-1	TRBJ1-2	TGTGCCAGCAGTGATGGACAGACATATAACTTTGGCTACACCTTC	CASSDGQTYNFGYTF
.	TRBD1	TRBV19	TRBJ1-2	TGTGCCAGTAGCAAGGACAGGGACTATGGCTACACCTTC	CASSKDRDYGYTF
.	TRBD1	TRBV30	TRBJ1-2	TGTGCCTGGAGTGGGACAGGGGGCGGTGATGGCTACACCTTC	CAWSGTGGGDGYTF
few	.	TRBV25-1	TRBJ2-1	TGTGCCAGCAGTGGCTACAATGAGCAGTTCTTC	CASSGYNEQFF
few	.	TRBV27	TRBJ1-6	TGTGCCAGCAGTGGGGGGACCGAGTCAGTTTATAATTCACCCCTCCACTTT	CASSGGTESVYNSPLHF
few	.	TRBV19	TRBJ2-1	TGTGCCAGTAGTATAGGGGGCTTGAATGAGCAGTTCTTC	CASSIGGLNEQFF
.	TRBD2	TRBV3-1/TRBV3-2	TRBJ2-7	TGTGCCAGCAGCCAAGATCTCGGGACTAGCTCCTACGAGCAGTACTTC	CASSQDLGTSSYEQYF
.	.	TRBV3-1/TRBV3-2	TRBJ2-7	TGTGCCAGCAGCCCGAGTTTTGACGGCTACGAGCAGTACTTC	CASSPSFDGYEQYF
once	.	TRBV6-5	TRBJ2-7	TGTGCCAGCAGTAGACCGTCGTGGAGGACAACTAAGTACTTC	CASSRPSWRTTKYF
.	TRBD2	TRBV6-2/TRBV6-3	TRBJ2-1	TGTGCCAGCAGCCCTTGGGTTCCGGGGGGGACCCCGGTTAAGGATGAGCAGTTCTTC	CASSPWVPGGTPVKDEQFF
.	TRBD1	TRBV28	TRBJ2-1	TGTGCCAGCAGCTTGCCGGGACAGGCTTACAATGAGCAGTTCTTC	CASSLPGQAYNEQFF
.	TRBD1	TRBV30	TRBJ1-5	TGTGCCTGGAGTATACAGGGGGGCGTTCAGCCCCAGCATTTT	CAWSIQGGVQPQHF
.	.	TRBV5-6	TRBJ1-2	TGTGCCAGTAGTCCGGTCGGGGACAACTATGGCTACACCTTC	CASSPVGDNYGYTF